Listed here are 16 T cell receptor beta chains from one sample, sequenced in a study of blood T cell repertoires in COVID-19 (dated by TCRdb to 2018 to 2020). The library was prepared using the immunoSEQ multiplex PCR assay. Drawn from immuneACCESS, this table holds only the in-frame rearrangements with V and J called that TCRdb kept. Clones are partly lost; checked studies trace under half to an unresolved V gene and leave the rest unexplained. This sample is represented by over 200,000 clones; around 89% of them were singletons. Roughly 10% of the sample is in the top ten clones. The material sequenced was PBMCs or T cells enriched from blood (not recorded which). The receptors here all came from a man aged 35-49 years who had recovered from COVID-19.

The chain links TRBV7-9 to TRBJ2-1; 8 bases line up with TRBD2. This CDR3 comprises 14 residues. Germline V gene sequence: CDR1 SEHNR, CDR2 FQNEAQ (reference sequence). V lost 3 bases, J lost 9 bases, and 7 bases stayed unmatched. The CDR3 DNA reads TGTGCCAGCAGCTTTAGCGGGGTGGGGGGTGAGCAGTTCTTC. This encodes CASSFSGVGGEQFF. Looking up the rest from reference TRBV7-9 and TRBJ2-1 gives the full variable domain: DTGVSQNPRHKITKRGQNVTFRCDPISEHNRLYWYRQTLGQGPEFLTYFQNEAQLEKSRLLSDRFSAERPKGSFSTLEIQRTEQGDSAMYLCASSFSGVGGEQFFGPGTRLTVL.

CDR3 protein: CASSSGGAWNTEAFF. CDR3 in DNA: TGTGCCAGCAGCTCAGGGGGAGCATGGAACACTGAAGCTTTCTTT. The V and J genes are TRBV7-9 and TRBJ1-1, with 7 bases fitting TRBD1. V trimming: 4 bases; J trimming: 1 base; junction bases outside the gene matches: 6. Per germline, CDR1 SEHNR and CDR2 FQNEAQ (reference sequence). This CDR3 has 15 residues.

The rearrangement links TRBV19 to TRBJ2-7; the match to TRBD1 covers 8 bases. CDR1 is LNHDA and CDR2 is SQIVND in the germline V gene (reference sequence). V trimming: 3 bases; J trimming: 5 bases; junction bases outside the gene matches: 9. CDR3 length equals 15 residues. CDR3 loop: CASSMRRTGFNEQYF. As DNA, the CDR3 is TGTGCCAGTAGTATGAGGAGGACAGGGTTCAACGAGCAGTACTTC.

J is TRBJ2-7 and V is TRBV28, with D possibly matching TRBD1 (6 bases). Germline assignment: CDR1 MDHEN and CDR2 SYDVKM. There are 14 residues in the CDR3. Trimming stripped 3 bases from V and 3 bases from J, with 12 bases between. In DNA, the CDR3 is TGTGCCAGCAGTTTTGGGACACAGAACTACGAGCAGTACTTC. Translated, it gives CASSFGTQNYEQYF.

The rearrangement joins TRBV15 to TRBJ2-7; possibly TRBD2 for D (5 bases). The length of the CDR3 is 15 residues. The V end lost 4 bases, the J end lost 0 bases, and 13 bases lay between the germline ends. The germline gives CDR1 LNHNV, CDR2 YYDKDF (reference sequence). Here the CDR3 reads CATSIEGRSSYEQYF. The CDR3 DNA is TGTGCCACCAGCATTGAGGGAAGAAGCTCCTACGAGCAGTACTTC.

V usage is TRBV7-2 and J usage is TRBJ2-7; a weak D match, TRBD1 (6 bases). Trimming shortened V by 8 bases and J by 0 bases, and 14 bases separated the two germline ends. CDR3 length: 14 residues. CDR1 is SGHTA, CDR2 FQGNSA, per germline. CDR3 in DNA: TGTGCCAGCTCCCGGGACACCCACTCCTACGAGCAGTACTTC. As protein: CASSRDTHSYEQYF. Drawing the rest from reference TRBV7-2 and TRBJ2-7, the complete variable domain is GAGVSQSPSNKVTEKGKDVELRCDPISGHTALYWYRQSLGQGLEFLIYFQGNSAPDKSGLPSDRFSAERTGGSVSTLTIQRTQQEDSAVYLCASSRDTHSYEQYFGPGTRLTVT.

The J gene is TRBJ1-2, the V gene TRBV10-2, with a possible D match to TRBD1 (6 bases). The V and J ends lost 0 bases and 5 bases respectively, with 10 bases between them. CDR3 length: 14 amino acids. Germline-derived CDR1 and CDR2 are WSHSY and SAAADI. The CDR3 bases are TGCGCCAGCAGTGAGTCTCGGGACACTTATGGCTACACCTTC. Translated, it gives CASSESRDTYGYTF.

The rearrangement uses TRBV28 and TRBJ2-6, with D uncertain. The CDR3 is 13 amino acids. Germline V gives CDR1 MDHEN, CDR2 SYDVKM. Trimming removed 8 bases at V and 2 bases at J, with 7 bases between. The CDR3 DNA sequence: TGTGCCAGCTCGCAGACTGGGGCCAACGTCCTGACTTTC. It is translated as CASSQTGANVLTF. The full variable domain, in which reference TRBV28 and TRBJ2-6 provide the parts outside the CDR3, is DVKVTQSSRYLVKRTGEKVFLECVQDMDHENMFWYRQDPGLGLRLIYFSYDVKMKEKGDIPEGYSVSREKKERFSLILESASTNQTSMYLCASSQTGANVLTFGAGSRLTVL.

V and J are TRBV29-1 and TRBJ2-2, with TRBD2 identical over 13 bases. This CDR3 has 16 amino acids. Per germline, CDR1 SQVTM and CDR2 ANQGSEA. The J segment lost 4 bases and the V segment lost 7 bases, leaving 9 bases of the junction unmatched. The CDR3 bases are TGCAGCGCGGGGGGCGGACTAGCGGGAGTCACCGGGGAGCTGTTTTTT. It encodes CSAGGGLAGVTGELFF.

V and J are TRBV7-7 and TRBJ2-1; the D gene is possibly TRBD1 (6 bases). CDR3 size: 14 residues. Trimming cost V 5 bases and J 6 bases, with 14 bases left between them. CDR1 and CDR2 from the germline V gene are SSHAT and FNYEAQ (reference sequence). The CDR3 is CASSPRQGRNEQFF. The CDR3 DNA follows: TGTGCCAGCAGCCCCCGTCAGGGGCGCAATGAGCAGTTCTTC.

V gene TRBV12-3 or TRBV12-4 combines with J gene TRBJ1-6, with D hard to call. This CDR3 region has 12 residues. V was shortened by 5 bases and J by 7 bases, with 6 bases between the two germline ends. The CDR3 DNA reads as TGTGCCAGCAGTGGAGAAAATTCACCCCTCCACTTT. Translating gives CASSGENSPLHF.

The chain employs TRBV29-1 and TRBJ1-5; 7 bases match TRBD1. This CDR3 has 13 amino acids. The V and J ends lost 4 bases and 4 bases, in that order; junction bases with no gene match: 4. CDR1 SQVTM and CDR2 ANQGSEA come from the germline V gene. CDR3 region: CSVGDSPNQPQHF. CDR3 sequence (DNA): TGCAGCGTTGGGGACAGCCCTAATCAGCCCCAGCATTTT.

The count of this clone is one. The J gene is TRBJ2-7, the V gene TRBV24-1; the match to TRBD1 covers 8 bases. The CDR3 covers 14 residues. Trimming cost V 0 bases and J 5 bases; bases outside gene matches: 2. Looked up from germline, CDR1 is KGHDR and CDR2 is SFDVKD. This chain's CDR3 is CATSDLAGGNEQYF. The CDR3 coding sequence is TGTGCCACCAGTGATTTGGCAGGGGGCAACGAGCAGTACTTC.

The chain couples TRBV2 to TRBJ2-1, with TRBD2 identical over 8 bases. With 2 bases clipped from V and 7 bases from J, the junction kept 7 bases outside the gene matches. This CDR3 contains 15 residues. The germline CDR1 and CDR2 sequences are SNHLY and FYNNEI. The CDR3 coding sequence is TGTGCCAGCAGTGAAAACGGGAGGGCCACGAATGAGCAGTTCTTC. This translates into CASSENGRATNEQFF.

The chain links TRBV5-4 to TRBJ1-5; no firm D call. Germline V gene sequence: CDR1 SGHNT, CDR2 YYREEE (reference sequence). The V and J ends lost 1 base and 4 bases respectively, with 3 bases between them. This CDR3 comprises 12 residues. This CDR3 is CASSLLNQPQHF. In DNA form, the CDR3 reads TGTGCCAGCAGCTTGCTAAATCAGCCCCAGCATTTT.

The chain combines TRBV7-2 with TRBJ1-2; a possible D gene is TRBD1 (5 bases). Trimming removed 0 bases at V and 4 bases at J, with 9 bases between. This CDR3 is 14 amino acids long. Germline values: CDR1 SGHTA, CDR2 FQGNSA. CDR3 sequence: CASSLAGRFYGYTF. In DNA form, the CDR3 reads TGTGCCAGCAGCTTAGCGGGGCGCTTCTATGGCTACACCTTC.